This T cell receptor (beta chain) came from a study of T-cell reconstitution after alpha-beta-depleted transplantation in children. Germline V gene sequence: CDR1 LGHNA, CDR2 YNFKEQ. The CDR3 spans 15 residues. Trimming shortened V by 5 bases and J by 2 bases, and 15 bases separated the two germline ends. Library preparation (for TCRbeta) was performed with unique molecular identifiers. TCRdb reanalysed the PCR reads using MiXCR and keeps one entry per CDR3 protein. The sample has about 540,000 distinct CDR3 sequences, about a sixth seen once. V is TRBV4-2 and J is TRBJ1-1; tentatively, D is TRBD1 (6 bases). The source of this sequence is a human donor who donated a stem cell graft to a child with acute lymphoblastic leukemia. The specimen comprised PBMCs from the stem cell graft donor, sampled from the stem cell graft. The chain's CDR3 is CASSRSGTSNTEAFF. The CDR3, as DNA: TGTGCCAGCAGCAGGTCGGGGACATCTAACACTGAAGCTTTCTTT.